Listed here is a single TCR beta chain. The antigen it recognizes is unknown. It has no much larger one-base neighbor in the sample; base qualities were not kept. The record originates from a study of glioma-infiltrating T cells after dendritic cell vaccination (dated by TCRdb to the mid-2010s). About the study as a whole: Of the 15 glioblastoma patients in the cohort, all drawn from Phase I and II dendritic cell vaccination trials, 9 were newly diagnosed and 6 had recurrent disease. Survival after dendritic cell vaccination was correlated with TCR sequencing metrics, such as TIL content and the overlap between tumor and blood repertoires. Tumor-infiltrating lymphocyte content was quantified and tumor and blood repertoires were compared in dendritic cell-vaccinated glioblastoma patients by deep sequencing of TCR beta CDR3 regions. The vaccine was prepared from monocyte-derived dendritic cells that were cultured for roughly seven days with IL-4 and GM-CSF and then pulsed overnight with autologous tumor lysate. Patients received three intradermal dendritic cell vaccine injections at biweekly intervals in the arm below the axilla. Between the early 2000s and the early 2010s, the patients were given dendritic cell vaccination pulsed with autologous tumor lysate. Results the study describes overall, beyond this receptor: The cohort was small and heterogeneous, few patients had complete blood and tumor sets, and even fewer had initial-recurrent tumor pairs. TCR clonality showed no direct relationship with survival, which suggests that a diverse polyclonal response may be important. The TCR overlap response model with three groups was called speculative and said to need prospective validation. Longer time to progression and overall survival after dendritic cell vaccination were predicted by higher estimated pretreatment TIL content.

Using the immunoSEQ assay, TCRB CDR3 regions were amplified from roughly 1.8 micrograms of genomic DNA, or from all available DNA when less than that was on hand. The multiplex PCR employed 60 forward primers targeting TCR V beta segments and 13 reverse primers targeting J beta segments. To estimate the number of reads per starting template, synthetic control templates were added to each sample at limiting dilution. The Illumina HiSeq System generated sequencing reads of 87 bp. Per the source publication's procedure: PCR and sequencing errors were removed by merging closely related sequences with a nearest neighbor algorithm. TCR overlap was measured as the percentage of unique tumor TCR beta sequences that were also present in the peripheral blood of the same patient. Held by TCRdb, this immuneACCESS table contains in-frame sequences only and omits some clones. Under half of the omission traces to an unresolved V gene where checked; the cause of the rest is unknown. That table furnishes V, J and clone size, whereas the DNA furnished D and trimming. In this sample the table shows some 78,000 clones, 75% to 90% of which occur a single time. Roughly 8.4% of the sample goes to the ten largest clones.

CDR1 and CDR2 are read off the germline V gene (reference sequence) as SGHAT and FQDESV. The cysteine opens and the phenylalanine closes a CDR3 of 15 amino acids. The kept DNA is CDR3 alone, 45 bases in frame from the first base. Trimmed from V: 10 bases; trimmed from J: 0 bases; junction bases lacking a gene match: 12. The time point label on this specimen signifies: after dendritic cell vaccination, including at tumor progression/relapse. Patients were selected on the basis of adequate residual fresh-frozen tumor tissue and more than two years of available survival data. Molecular status otherwise varied across the glioblastoma patients, but none of them carried an isocitrate dehydrogenase mutation. PBMC were collected before vaccination, two weeks after the third vaccination, and at tumor progression if progression occurred. The Qiagen DNeasy Blood extraction Kit was used to extract genomic DNA.

The sample here was blood, taken after dendritic cell vaccination. The sequence was obtained from a human donor with glioblastoma. The rearranged chain carries TRBV11-1 and TRBJ2-7; 7 central bases correspond to TRBD2. The DNA reads TGTGCCAACTCCCTAGCGGAGTCCAGCTCCTACGAGCAGTACTTC. Translated, it reads CANSLAESSSYEQYF. With the portions outside the CDR3 filled from the reference TRBV11-1 and TRBJ2-7 genes, the complete variable region becomes EAEVAQSPRYKITEKSQAVAFWCDPISGHATLYWYRQILGQGPELLVQFQDESVVDDSQLPKDRFSAERLKGVDSTLKIQPAELGDSAMYLCANSLAESSSYEQYFGPGTRLTVT.